What follows are 27 T cell receptor beta chains derived from one specimen sequenced in a study of neoadjuvant anti-PD-1 for oral cavity cancer. The repertoire was sequenced with immunoSEQ multiplex PCR; TCRdb's copy has only in-frame clones and lacks some. The sample contains under 8,500 clones, about 60% of which appear only once. The specimen was tumor tissue, collected before nivolumab (anti-PD-1) treatment. The receptors were gathered from a person between 40 and 80 years old with oral cavity squamous cell carcinoma.

V usage is TRBV6-5 and J usage is TRBJ1-1; TRBD1 might be the D (5 bases). V lost 3 bases, J lost 4 bases, and 12 bases lay in between. This CDR3 is 14 amino acids long. From germline, CDR1 is MNHEY and CDR2 SVGAGI. The CDR3 is CASSYEGSGTEAFF. The CDR3, as DNA: TGTGCCAGCAGTTATGAGGGGTCCGGCACTGAAGCTTTCTTT.

This chain connects TRBV7-9 to TRBJ2-3, with TRBD2 matching over 8 bases. J gave up 3 bases and V 3 bases, and 8 bases lay outside the gene matches. CDR1 and CDR2 (germline): SEHNR, FQNEAQ (reference sequence). CDR3 size: 16 residues. The CDR3 here is CASSLQKRGRTDTQYF. For the CDR3, the DNA is TGTGCCAGCAGCTTGCAGAAGCGGGGGAGGACAGATACGCAGTATTTT.

V gene TRBV19 combines with J gene TRBJ2-5; no firm D call. V was trimmed by 3 bases and J by 1 base, leaving 6 bases between them. This CDR3 comprises 13 residues. Germline-derived CDR1 and CDR2 are LNHDA and SQIVND (reference sequence). The CDR3 sequence is CASSISSQETQYF. For the CDR3, the DNA is TGTGCCAGTAGTATTTCGAGCCAAGAGACCCAGTACTTC.

In its sample, this clone was seen a few times. This chain joins TRBV5-1 and TRBJ2-1; D gene unclear. Germline CDR1 reads SGHRS; CDR2 reads YFSETQ. V dropped 2 bases and J dropped 6 bases, with 12 bases sitting between them. The CDR3 is 14 residues long. The CDR3 loop is CASSFLANSNEQFF. DNA of the CDR3: TGCGCCAGCAGCTTTTTAGCCAACTCCAATGAGCAGTTCTTC.

This clone was seen a single time. The CDR3 loop is CASSETRGKGLVSNQPQHF. The CDR3 region has the DNA TGTGCCAGCAGTGAAACGCGAGGGAAGGGATTGGTAAGCAATCAGCCCCAGCATTTT. The J gene is TRBJ1-5, the V gene TRBV6-1; D gene ambiguous. The V gene's germline CDR1 is MNHNS and CDR2 SASEGT. The CDR3 extends over 19 amino acids. Deletions cut 2 bases from V and 1 base from J, with 21 bases between.

V and J are TRBV12-5 and TRBJ2-3; 7 bases align to TRBD2. Per germline, CDR1 LGHNT and CDR2 FRNRAP. V trimming: 2 bases; J trimming: 3 bases; junction bases outside the gene matches: 5. This CDR3 comprises 15 residues. CDR3 nucleotides: TGTGCTAGTGGTTTGTCTAGCGGATTTACAGATACGCAGTATTTT. Its protein product is CASGLSSGFTDTQYF.

The V and J genes are TRBV9 and TRBJ1-5, with a tentative D call TRBD1 (5 bases). The CDR3 is 15 amino acids. Germline loops: CDR1 SGDLS, CDR2 YYNGEE. Trimming shortened V by 3 bases and J by 0 bases, and 10 bases separated the two germline ends. Written as DNA, the CDR3 is TGTGCCAGCAGCGCGGACACGTTTAGCAATCAGCCCCAGCATTTT. Encoded protein: CASSADTFSNQPQHF. Together with reference TRBV9 and TRBJ1-5, the CDR3 gives the full variable domain: DSGVTQTPKHLITATGQRVTLRCSPRSGDLSVYWYQQSLDQGLQFLIQYYNGEERAKGNILERFSAQQFPDLHSELNLSSLELGDSALYFCASSADTFSNQPQHFGDGTRLSIL.

This chain uses TRBV11-2 with TRBJ2-2; D might be TRBD2 (5 bases). Germline loops: CDR1 SGHAT, CDR2 FQNNGV. V lost 5 bases, J lost 0 bases, and 13 bases lay in between. The CDR3 has 16 residues. The chain's CDR3 is CASSLGGFANTGELFF. CDR3 bases: TGTGCCAGCAGCCTGGGCGGGTTCGCGAACACCGGGGAGCTGTTTTTT.

The chain couples TRBV19 to TRBJ2-1; 8 bases align to TRBD2. CDR3 size: 15 residues. The V gene end was trimmed by 3 bases and the J gene end by 1 base; junction bases not matched to a gene: 2. Germline V CDR1 and CDR2: LNHDA, SQIVND (reference sequence). This CDR3 is CASSISGISYNEQFF. The CDR3, as DNA: TGTGCCAGTAGTATTAGCGGGATTTCCTACAATGAGCAGTTCTTC.

This clone was recorded once. V usage is TRBV5-4 and J usage is TRBJ2-7; 10 bases match TRBD1. In germline, CDR1 is SGHNT, CDR2 YYREEE (reference sequence). The CDR3 runs to 15 residues. V was clipped by 3 bases and J by 5 bases; unmatched bases: 8. The CDR3 spells CASSYRQGARNEQYF. CDR3 bases: TGTGCCAGCAGCTACAGACAGGGGGCCAGGAACGAGCAGTACTTC.

The chain has TRBV6-5 and TRBJ2-3; the D call may be TRBD1 or TRBD2 (5 bases each). Per germline, CDR1 MNHEY and CDR2 SVGAGI. The CDR3 is made up of 14 amino acids. Trimming stripped 5 bases from V and 1 base from J, with 10 bases between. The CDR3 sequence is CASSAGGGTDTQYF. The CDR3 DNA reads TGTGCCAGCAGTGCTGGGGGTGGCACAGATACGCAGTATTTT.

The V gene is TRBV6-1, the J gene TRBJ2-5, with D possibly matching TRBD2 (6 bases). The CDR3 sequence is 12 residues long. Germline CDR1 reads MNHNS; CDR2 reads SASEGT. Trimming left V 6 bases short and J 7 bases short, with 12 bases between. CDR3 nucleotides: TGTGCCAGCAGCTTAGACGGGGGGACCCAGTACTTC. Its protein is CASSLDGGTQYF.

This rearrangement joins TRBV19 to TRBJ2-1; 10 nucleotides line up with TRBD2. CDR1 is LNHDA, CDR2 SQIVND, per germline (reference sequence). V lost 1 base and J lost 7; bases outside the gene matches: 16. The CDR3 totals 19 residues. CDR3 in DNA: TGTGCCAGTAGTATAGGTACATACGATGGAGGACTAGCGGATAATGAGCAGTTCTTC. This encodes CASSIGTYDGGLADNEQFF. The entire variable domain, with the rest obtained from reference TRBV19 and TRBJ2-1, is as follows: DGGITQSPKYLFRKEGQNVTLSCEQNLNHDAMYWYRQDPGQGLRLIYYSQIVNDFQKGDIAEGYSVSREKKESFPLTVTSAQKNPTAFYLCASSIGTYDGGLADNEQFFGPGTRLTVL.

The chain uses TRBV9 and TRBJ1-5; no reliable D call. In germline, CDR1 is SGDLS, CDR2 YYNGEE. The V gene lost 4 bases and the J gene lost 3 bases, with 20 bases spanning the gap. The length of the CDR3 is 17 residues. The CDR3 DNA follows: TGTGCCAGCAGCCCCCCCGTTAAGGGTCTATCCAATCAGCCCCAGCATTTT. Protein product: CASSPPVKGLSNQPQHF.

This clone was counted only a few times. The V and J genes are TRBV11-2 and TRBJ2-1; 11 positions agree with TRBD2. Germline-derived CDR1 and CDR2 are SGHAT and FQNNGV. There are 14 residues in the CDR3. The V and J ends lost 7 bases and 5 bases, in that order; junction bases with no gene match: 4. CDR3 DNA: TGTGCCAGCAACCTAGCGGGGGGTAACAATGAGCAGTTCTTC. Its protein is CASNLAGGNNEQFF.

This clone has a handful of counts. This chain connects TRBV5-1 to TRBJ2-1; 11 bases line up with TRBD2. The germline CDR1 and CDR2 sequences are SGHRS and YFSETQ. CDR3 size: 17 residues. The V segment lost 3 bases and the J segment 3 bases; nucleotides outside the gene matches: 8. This chain's CDR3 is CASSSRPGLADYNEQFF. The CDR3 DNA reads as TGCGCCAGCAGCTCACGCCCGGGACTAGCGGACTACAATGAGCAGTTCTTC.

The chain carries TRBV9 and TRBJ2-5, with 7 bases aligning to TRBD2. V was clipped by 0 bases and J by 0 bases; unmatched bases: 5. CDR1 and CDR2 from the germline V gene are SGDLS and YYNGEE. This CDR3 has 16 residues. As DNA, the CDR3 is TGTGCCAGCAGCGTAGCGGCCGGACTAGACCAAGAGACCCAGTACTTC. Its protein product is CASSVAAGLDQETQYF.

This clone was picked up a small number of times. This rearrangement joins TRBV5-8 to TRBJ1-5; unclear D gene. The germline V and J ends were trimmed by 4 bases and 7 bases, with 12 bases remaining between them. The V gene's germline CDR1 is SGHTS and CDR2 YDEGEE. CDR3 length: 13 amino acids. The CDR3 reads CASSRQIDQPQHF. The CDR3 DNA reads TGTGCCAGCAGCAGGCAGATCGACCAGCCCCAGCATTTT.

The chain has TRBV5-1 and TRBJ1-2; D uncertain. This CDR3 has 12 amino acids. Germline CDR1 reads SGHRS; CDR2 reads YFSETQ. With 2 bases removed from V and 3 bases from J, the gap between germline ends came to 5 bases. The DNA for the CDR3 is TGCGCCAGCAGCTTCAAGGACTATGGCTACACCTTC. Translating gives CASSFKDYGYTF. The whole variable domain, remainder taken from reference TRBV5-1 and TRBJ1-2, is KAGVTQTPRYLIKTRGQQVTLSCSPISGHRSVSWYQQTPGQGLQFLFEYFSETQRNKGNFPGRFSGRQFSNSRSEMNVSTLELGDSALYLCASSFKDYGYTFGSGTRLTVV.

The chain uses TRBV28 and TRBJ2-7, with a possible D match to TRBD1 (6 bases). Germline V gene lookup returns CDR1 MDHEN and CDR2 SYDVKM. This CDR3 contains 15 residues. The V end was cut by 3 bases, the J end by 1 base, with 13 bases between. CDR3: CASSLLGQRSYEQYF. In DNA, the CDR3 is TGTGCCAGCAGTTTGCTGGGACAACGGTCCTACGAGCAGTACTTC.

V gene TRBV18 combines with J gene TRBJ2-1, with D tentatively TRBD2 (6 bases). The V gene's germline CDR1 is KGHSH and CDR2 LQKENI. The CDR3 runs to 15 residues. V was shortened by 3 bases and J by 2 bases, with 11 bases between the two germline ends. Here the CDR3 DNA reads TGTGCCAGCTCACCTGGGGGGACGACCTACAATGAGCAGTTCTTC. Protein sequence: CASSPGGTTYNEQFF.

V usage is TRBV10-3 and J usage is TRBJ1-3; possibly TRBD1 for D (5 bases). Trimming left V 7 bases short and J 0 bases short, with 10 bases between. The CDR3 consists of 14 residues. Per germline, CDR1 ENHRY and CDR2 SYGVKD. CDR3 sequence: CAIKDSGSGNTIYF. The CDR3 coding sequence is TGTGCCATCAAAGACAGTGGCTCTGGAAACACCATATATTTT.

This clone was observed a handful of times. The chain carries TRBV4-1 and TRBJ2-1; 10 bases fit TRBD1. Germline CDR1 reads MGHRA; CDR2 reads YSYEKL. The J segment lost 6 bases and the V segment lost 5 bases, leaving 1 base of the junction unmatched. The CDR3 extends over 13 amino acids. This CDR3 reads CASSWTGGNEQFF. CDR3 bases: TGCGCCAGCAGCTGGACAGGGGGCAATGAGCAGTTCTTC.

The rearrangement uses TRBV9 and TRBJ2-1; maybe TRBD2 (5 bases). The V end lost 4 bases, the J end lost 0 bases, and 11 bases lay between the germline ends. The germline gives CDR1 SGDLS, CDR2 YYNGEE. The CDR3 has 15 amino acids. The CDR3 loop is CASSPLGSSYNEQFF. In nucleotides, the CDR3 is TGTGCCAGCAGCCCCCTAGGGAGCTCCTACAATGAGCAGTTCTTC.

The genes are TRBV28 and TRBJ2-7; D possibly corresponds to TRBD2 (6 bases). Trimming removed 4 bases at V and 2 bases at J, with 15 bases between. Germline CDR1 is MDHEN and CDR2 is SYDVKM. There are 15 residues in the CDR3. Here the CDR3 DNA reads TGTGCCAGCAGTTCCCGGGACTTCTTTACCTACGAGCAGTACTTC. Residues: CASSSRDFFTYEQYF.

This chain uses TRBV10-3 with TRBJ2-1; 8 bases agree with TRBD2. This CDR3 spans 15 amino acids. Germline CDR1 ENHRY, CDR2 SYGVKD. With V trimmed by 3 bases and J by 11 bases, 12 bases remained unmatched. The chain's CDR3 is CAISEGTSLRSQQFF. The CDR3 coding sequence is TGTGCCATCAGTGAAGGGACTAGTCTAAGATCCCAGCAGTTCTTC.

The gene calls are TRBV6-6 and TRBJ1-1; D uncertain. This CDR3 region has 14 residues. CDR1 MNHNY and CDR2 SVGAGI come from the germline V gene (reference sequence). Trimming removed 2 bases from V and 1 base from J, with 8 bases in between. The DNA for the CDR3 is TGTGCCAGCAGTTACCGACACCCGAACACTGAAGCTTTCTTT. Its translation is CASSYRHPNTEAFF.